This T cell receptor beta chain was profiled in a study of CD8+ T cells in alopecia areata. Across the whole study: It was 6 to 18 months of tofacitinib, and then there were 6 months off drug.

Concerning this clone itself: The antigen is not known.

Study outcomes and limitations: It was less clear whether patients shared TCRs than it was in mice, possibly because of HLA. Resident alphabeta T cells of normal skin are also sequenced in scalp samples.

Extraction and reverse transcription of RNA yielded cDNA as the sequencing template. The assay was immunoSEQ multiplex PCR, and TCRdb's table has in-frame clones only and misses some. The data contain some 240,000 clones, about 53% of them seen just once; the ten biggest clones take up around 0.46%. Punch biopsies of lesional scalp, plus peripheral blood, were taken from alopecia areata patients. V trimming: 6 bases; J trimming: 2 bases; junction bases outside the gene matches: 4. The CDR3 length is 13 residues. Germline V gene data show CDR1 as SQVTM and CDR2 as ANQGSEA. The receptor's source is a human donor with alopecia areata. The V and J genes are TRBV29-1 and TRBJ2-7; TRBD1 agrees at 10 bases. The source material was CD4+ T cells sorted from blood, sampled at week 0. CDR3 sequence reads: CSVAGQGTYEQYF. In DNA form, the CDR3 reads TGCAGCGTCGCGGGACAGGGGACCTACGAGCAGTACTTC.